This TCR beta chain stems from a study of ipilimumab plus nivolumab after autologous stem cell transplantation. Regarding this clone: Its cognate antigen is unknown.

Findings and limits, study-wide: The authors say TCR, Treg and microbiome findings warrant further study.

Ipilimumab, 1 mg/kg, started 14 to 28 days after autologous transplant. Patients got 3 mg/kg IV nivolumab weeks 1, 4, 7, 10, then biweekly through week 26. TCRdb keeps only in-frame clones here, not all; method: immunoSEQ multiplex PCR. Found here are about 20,000 clones, roughly 70% of them singletons; the top ten hold 20% to 25%. Germline V gene lookup returns CDR1 KGHSH and CDR2 LQKENI. CDR3 size: 16 residues. Losses at the gene ends were 6 bases for V and 0 bases for J; bases not matched to a gene: 6. The chain carries TRBV18 and TRBJ2-1; 9 bases fit TRBD2. Sequencing was performed on PBMCs, taken in a trial of ipilimumab plus nivolumab as post-transplant consolidation. The sequence was obtained from a male donor with diffuse large B-cell lymphoma. The CDR3 DNA is TGTGCCAGCTCCCCCGGACTAGCGAACTCCTACAATGAGCAGTTCTTC. This encodes CASSPGLANSYNEQFF. Filled out from reference TRBV18 and TRBJ2-1, the complete variable domain reads NAGVMQNPRHLVRRRGQEARLRCSPMKGHSHVYWYRQLPEEGLKFMVYLQKENIIDESGMPKERFSAEFPKEGPSILRIQQVVRGDSAAYFCASSPGLANSYNEQFFGPGTRLTVL.